This TCR beta chain was captured by sequencing in a study of T cells in Graves' hyperthyroidism and ophthalmopathy. Study context: Before any treatment, at initial diagnosis, peripheral blood was collected. Study conclusions and caveats: A model using 13 V-J features told ophthalmopathy apart from stable hyperthyroidism. Most thyroid clonotypes that were expanded above 0.001 also turned up in blood.

Diagnosis of hyperthyroidism was new in patients aged 18 to 65, and its duration was under 2 months. TCR beta CDR3 sequences were amplified from RNA transcripts. TCR CDR3 regions were first amplified by RT-PCR with HTBI primers. One entry per CDR3 protein results from TCRdb running MiXCR on the multiplex PCR reads. Of about 210,000 distinct CDR3 sequences listed, approximately 17% are singletons. This clonotype has a handful of counts. Its antigen is not identified. Germline V CDR1 and CDR2: SNHLY, FYNNEI. Trimming shortened V by 4 bases and J by 3 bases, and 11 bases separated the two germline ends. CDR3 length: 14 residues.

This TCR derives from a man between 50 and 59 years old with Graves' hyperthyroidism. This chain links TRBV2 with TRBJ2-3; D is unresolved. Sequencing was done on a sample of blood. The DNA of the CDR3 is TGTGCCAGCAGTGTGAACGGTCTGACAGATACGCAGTATTTT. Amino acids: CASSVNGLTDTQYF. The complete variable domain, with remaining parts taken from reference TRBV2 and TRBJ2-3, reads EPEVTQTPSHQVTQMGQEVILRCVPISNHLYFYWYRQILGQKVEFLVSFYNNEISEKSEIFDDQFSVERPDGSNFTLKIRSTKLEDSAMYFCASSVNGLTDTQYFGPGTRLTVL.